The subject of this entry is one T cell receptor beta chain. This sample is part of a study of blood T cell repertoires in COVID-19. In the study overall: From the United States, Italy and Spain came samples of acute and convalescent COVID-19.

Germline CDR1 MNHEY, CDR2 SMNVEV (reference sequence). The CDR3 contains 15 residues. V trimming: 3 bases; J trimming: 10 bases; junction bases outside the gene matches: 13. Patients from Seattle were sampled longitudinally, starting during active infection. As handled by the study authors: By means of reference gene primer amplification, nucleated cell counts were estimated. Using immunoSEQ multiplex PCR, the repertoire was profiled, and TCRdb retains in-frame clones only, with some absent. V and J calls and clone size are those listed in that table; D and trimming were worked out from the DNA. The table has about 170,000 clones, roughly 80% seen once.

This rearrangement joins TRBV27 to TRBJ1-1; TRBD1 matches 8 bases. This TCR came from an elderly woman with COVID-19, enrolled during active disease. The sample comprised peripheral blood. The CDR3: CASSFSPGGSTPAFF. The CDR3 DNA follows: TGTGCCAGCAGTTTCTCTCCAGGGGGCTCTACCCCAGCTTTCTTT.